This T cell receptor (beta chain) was observed in a study of T cell repertoires in cytomegalovirus infection. In the study overall: An indication of both CMV infection and matching HLA type came from public TCR beta signatures.

TCRdb redid the calling of the reads with MiXCR, one entry per CDR3 protein. The sample gives more than 500,000 distinct CDR3 sequences, 16% of which show up once; 24% is in the top ten. Germline V CDR1 and CDR2: DFQATT, SNEGSKA (reference sequence). The V segment lost 6 bases and the J segment 4 bases; nucleotides outside the gene matches: 9. CDR3 length: 16 residues. The study, taken as a whole, reports: What dominated the ex vivo response were HLA-C-restricted CMV-specific TCR beta clonotypes. The cumulative frequency of public TCR beta families distinguished individuals who carried CMV together with the relevant HLA.

Turning to this clonotype: Its antigen is unknown.

The TCR sequence derives from a human donor in good health (CMV status not recorded). Some clones in this sample may be carry-over from other donors' samples. This chain connects TRBV20-1 to TRBJ2-2, with TRBD2 matching over 12 bases. The sample was CD8+ T cells from PBMCs. The CDR3 protein is CSAPLAGGPSTGELFF. The CDR3, as DNA: TGCAGTGCACCGCTAGCGGGAGGGCCTAGCACCGGGGAGCTGTTTTTT.